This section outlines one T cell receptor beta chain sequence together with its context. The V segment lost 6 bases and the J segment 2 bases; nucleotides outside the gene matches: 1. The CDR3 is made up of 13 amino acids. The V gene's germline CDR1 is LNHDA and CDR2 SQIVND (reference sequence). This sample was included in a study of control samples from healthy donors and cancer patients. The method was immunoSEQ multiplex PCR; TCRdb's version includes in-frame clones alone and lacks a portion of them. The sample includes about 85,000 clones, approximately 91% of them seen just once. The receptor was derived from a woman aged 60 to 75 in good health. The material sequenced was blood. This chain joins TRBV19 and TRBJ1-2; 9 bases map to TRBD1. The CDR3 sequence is CASSGTGNYGYTF. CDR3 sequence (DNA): TGTGCCAGTAGCGGGACAGGGAACTATGGCTACACCTTC.